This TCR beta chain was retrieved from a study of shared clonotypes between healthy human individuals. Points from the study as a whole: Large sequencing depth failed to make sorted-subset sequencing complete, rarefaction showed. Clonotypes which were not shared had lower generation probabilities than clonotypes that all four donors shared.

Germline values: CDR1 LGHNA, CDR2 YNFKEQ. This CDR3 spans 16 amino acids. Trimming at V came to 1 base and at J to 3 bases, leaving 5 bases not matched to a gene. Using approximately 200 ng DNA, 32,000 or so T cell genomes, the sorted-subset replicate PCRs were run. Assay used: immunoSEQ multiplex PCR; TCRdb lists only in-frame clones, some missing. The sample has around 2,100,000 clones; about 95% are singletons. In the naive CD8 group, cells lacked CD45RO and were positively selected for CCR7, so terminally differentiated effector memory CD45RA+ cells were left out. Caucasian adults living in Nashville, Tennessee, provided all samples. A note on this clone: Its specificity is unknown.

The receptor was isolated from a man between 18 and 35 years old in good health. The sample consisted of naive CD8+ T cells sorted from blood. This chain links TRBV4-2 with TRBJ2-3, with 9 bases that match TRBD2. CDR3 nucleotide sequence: TGTGCCAGCAGCCAAGTACGCGGGGGGGGAACAGATACGCAGTATTTT. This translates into CASSQVRGGGTDTQYF.